The present entry profiles one T cell receptor beta chain with its context. Its matching antigen is unknown. The source of the sample is a study of PD-1 blockade in classical Hodgkin lymphoma. Across the whole study: Nivolumab dosed at 3 mg/kg went to patients intravenously every 2 weeks.

The V gene lost 11 bases and the J gene lost 4 bases, with 16 bases spanning the gap. Germline CDR1 reads MNHNS; CDR2 reads SASEGT. The CDR3 runs to 13 residues. Study results and caveats: Lower baseline TCR diversity was reported for newly diagnosed patients than for healthy donors. Why repertoires differed is undefined; disease activity or prior therapy possibly contributed.

Sequencing was performed with immunoSEQ multiplex PCR; in TCRdb, only in-frame clones are kept and a portion is missing. The data contain about 64,000 clones, roughly nine tenths of them singletons. Time point meaning: cycle 4 day 1 (C4D1), after more than five weeks of nivolumab. Every patient was affected by relapse after autologous stem cell transplantation, while exposure to brentuximab vedotin was not uniform. The TCR was taken from a human donor with classical Hodgkin lymphoma. Sequencing was performed on peripheral blood mononuclear cells (PBMCs), taken before the fourth cycle of nivolumab. The rearrangement joins TRBV6-1 to TRBJ2-3; D may be TRBD2 (7 bases). This CDR3 is CAARGGLADTQYF. The DNA for the CDR3 is TGTGCCGCGAGGGGGGGGCTCGCAGATACGCAGTATTTT.